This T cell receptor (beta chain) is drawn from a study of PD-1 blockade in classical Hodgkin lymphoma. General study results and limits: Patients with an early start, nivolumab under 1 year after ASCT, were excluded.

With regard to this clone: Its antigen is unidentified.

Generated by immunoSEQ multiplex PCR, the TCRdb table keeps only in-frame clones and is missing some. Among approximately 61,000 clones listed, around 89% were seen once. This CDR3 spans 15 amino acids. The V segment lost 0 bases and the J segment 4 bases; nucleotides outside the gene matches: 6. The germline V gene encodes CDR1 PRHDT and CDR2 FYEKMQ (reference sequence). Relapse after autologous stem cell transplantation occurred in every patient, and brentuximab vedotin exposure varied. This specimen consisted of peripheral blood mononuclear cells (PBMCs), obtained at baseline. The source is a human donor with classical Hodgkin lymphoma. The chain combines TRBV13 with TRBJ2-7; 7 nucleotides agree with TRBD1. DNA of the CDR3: TGTGCCAGCAGCTTAGGCCCGGGACAGACTTACGAGCAGTACTTC. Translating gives CASSLGPGQTYEQYF.